This TCR beta chain was identified during a study of brain T cells in children with intractable seizures. Only in-frame clones appear in the TCRdb table, and some are missing; sequencing was by immunoSEQ multiplex PCR. The profile shows 110,000 or so clones, under 95% of them singletons. This sequence was found in a boy less than two years old with hemimegalencephaly and intractable seizures. The sample was peripheral blood, taken at surgery.

CDR3 amino acids: CASSDSGRARYEQYF. For the CDR3, the DNA is TGTGCCAGCAGCGATAGCGGGAGGGCCCGTTACGAGCAGTACTTC. This rearrangement joins TRBV6-5 to TRBJ2-7, with 11 bases matching TRBD2. Germline loops: CDR1 MNHEY, CDR2 SVGAGI. The CDR3 is 15 amino acids. Losses at the gene ends were 6 bases for V and 4 bases for J; bases not matched to a gene: 8.